This TCR beta chain was sequenced during a study of early T cells in non-severe SARS-CoV-2 infection. Study-level background: Unsorted whole-blood RNA was sequenced in bulk, leaving chains unpaired. Broader study findings: A preference for anti-spike CD8 responses marked VDJdb matching, which missed private and CD4 specificities.

Unique molecular identifiers were attached to individual cDNA molecules. TCRdb itself ran the 5' RACE reads through MiXCR, one entry per CDR3 protein. The data show 25,000 to 30,000 distinct CDR3 sequences, around 5% seen once. This clonotype was recorded at least ten times. What it binds is not known. Germline V CDR1 and CDR2: DFQATT, SNEGSKA (reference sequence). This CDR3 is 13 amino acids long. V lost 1 base and J 0 bases, leaving 7 bases between the germline ends. The material sequenced was whole blood. V gene TRBV20-1 combines with J gene TRBJ2-7; D is undetermined. This TCR was recovered from an adult who was a healthcare worker with PCR-confirmed SARS-CoV-2 infection or an uninfected control (not recorded which). The CDR3 is CSARVPSSYEQYF. In nucleotides, the CDR3 is TGCAGTGCTAGAGTGCCGAGCTCCTACGAGCAGTACTTC.